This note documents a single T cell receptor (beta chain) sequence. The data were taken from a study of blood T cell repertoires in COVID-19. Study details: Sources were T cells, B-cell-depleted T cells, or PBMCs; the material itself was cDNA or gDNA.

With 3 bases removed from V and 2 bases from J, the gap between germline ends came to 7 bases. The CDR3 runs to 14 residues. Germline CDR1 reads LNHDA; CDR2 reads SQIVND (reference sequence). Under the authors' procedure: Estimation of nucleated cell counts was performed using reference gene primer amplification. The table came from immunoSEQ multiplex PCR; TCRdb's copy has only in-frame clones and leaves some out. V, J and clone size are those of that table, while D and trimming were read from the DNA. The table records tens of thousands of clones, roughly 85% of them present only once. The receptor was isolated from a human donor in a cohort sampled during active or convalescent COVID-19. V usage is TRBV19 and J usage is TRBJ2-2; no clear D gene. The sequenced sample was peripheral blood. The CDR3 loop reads CASSMARNTGELFF. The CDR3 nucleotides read TGTGCCAGTAGTATGGCTAGAAACACCGGGGAGCTGTTTTTT. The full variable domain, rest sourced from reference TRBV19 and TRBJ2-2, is DGGITQSPKYLFRKEGQNVTLSCEQNLNHDAMYWYRQDPGQGLRLIYYSQIVNDFQKGDIAEGYSVSREKKESFPLTVTSAQKNPTAFYLCASSMARNTGELFFGEGSRLTVL.